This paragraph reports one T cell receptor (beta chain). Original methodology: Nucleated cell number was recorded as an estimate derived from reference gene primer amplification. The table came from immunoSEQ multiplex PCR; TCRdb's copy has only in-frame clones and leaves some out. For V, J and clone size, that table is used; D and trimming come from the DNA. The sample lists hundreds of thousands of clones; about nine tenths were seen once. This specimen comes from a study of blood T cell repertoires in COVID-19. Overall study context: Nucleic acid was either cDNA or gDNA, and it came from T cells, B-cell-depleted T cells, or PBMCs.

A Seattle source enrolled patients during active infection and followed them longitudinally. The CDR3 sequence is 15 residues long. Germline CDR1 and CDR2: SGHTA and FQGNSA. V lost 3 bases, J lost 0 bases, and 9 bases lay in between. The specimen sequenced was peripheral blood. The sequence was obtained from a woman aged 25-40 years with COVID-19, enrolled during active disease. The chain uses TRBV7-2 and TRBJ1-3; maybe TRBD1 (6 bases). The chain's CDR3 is CASSFDRSSGNTIYF. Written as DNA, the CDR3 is TGTGCCAGCAGCTTTGACAGGAGCTCTGGAAACACCATATATTTT.